This T cell receptor (beta chain) was captured in a study of beta chain features in type 1 diabetes. The isolated RNA, all of it, was reverse transcribed, so expressed TCRB transcripts were what got sequenced. Assay: immunoSEQ multiplex PCR; the TCRdb copy retains only in-frame clones and omits some. Of 350,000 to 450,000 clones in the sample, about 14% were seen once. Only a few counts were recorded for this clone. The germline V gene has CDR1 SNHLY and CDR2 FYNNEI. V gave up 0 bases and J gave up 3 bases, with 12 bases separating them. This CDR3 spans 15 amino acids. The sample consisted of naive CD4+ T cells from blood. This receptor was identified in a woman aged 18-30 years in good health. The rearrangement uses TRBV2 and TRBJ2-7; weak D call: TRBD2 (6 bases). CDR3 nucleotide sequence: TGTGCCAGCAGTGAAGCGAAACTAGCAAACTACGAGCAGTACTTC. It encodes CASSEAKLANYEQYF.